Shown below are 5 T cell receptor beta chains from a single sample sequenced in a study of T cells in Graves' hyperthyroidism and ophthalmopathy. What was amplified from RNA transcripts were TCR beta CDR3 regions. In the first-round RT-PCR of the TCR CDR3, the HTBI primer set was used. TCRdb ran MiXCR on the multiplex PCR reads and lists one entry per CDR3 protein. The sample yields nearly 250,000 distinct CDR3 sequences, approximately 25% seen once. The specimen was blood. These receptors all come from a woman between 35 and 50 years old with Graves' ophthalmopathy.

Many counts were recorded for this clonotype. V is TRBV29-1 and J is TRBJ1-3, with D possibly TRBD1 on 5 matching bases. This CDR3 comprises 15 residues. Germline V gene data show CDR1 as SQVTM and CDR2 as ANQGSEA. CDR3 bases: TGCGCCGGCGGGGGGGGTTGGGACTCTGGAAACACCATATATTTT. Encoded protein: CAGGGGWDSGNTIYF.

This chain links TRBV12-3 or TRBV12-4 with TRBJ2-7, with TRBD1 matching 7 bases. Germline trimming cut 6 bases from V and 0 bases from J; bases unmatched to any gene: 5. The CDR3 has 14 residues. The CDR3 loop reads CASRSTGTSYEQYF. The CDR3 nucleotides are TGTGCCAGCAGATCGACAGGGACCTCCTACGAGCAGTACTTC.

The chain is built from TRBV7-9 and TRBJ1-2; D not certain. This CDR3 has 14 residues. The V and J ends lost 2 bases and 5 bases respectively, with 12 bases between them. In germline, CDR1 is SEHNR, CDR2 FQNEAQ (reference sequence). In DNA form, the CDR3 reads TGTGCCAGCAGCTTAAGGGCCGATACGTATGGCTACACCTTC. It codes for CASSLRADTYGYTF.

This clonotype was observed at least ten times. The chain joins TRBV28 to TRBJ2-5; 11 bases are a match to TRBD1. The germline gives CDR1 MDHEN, CDR2 SYDVKM. With V trimmed by 10 bases and J by 4 bases, 11 bases remained unmatched. The CDR3 totals 15 residues. DNA of the CDR3: TGTGCCACCAGGACCCCCGGGACAGGGGGAGAGACCCAGTACTTC. It translates to CATRTPGTGGETQYF.

This clonotype was counted at least ten times. A single base separates this from a much larger clone, so it may be a read error. The chain has TRBV20-1 and TRBJ1-1; D uncertain. The CDR3 contains 11 residues. With 1 base removed from V and 4 bases from J, the gap between germline ends came to 4 bases. Germline assignment: CDR1 DFQATT and CDR2 SNEGSKA (reference sequence). CDR3: CSARGLTEAFF. CDR3 coding DNA: TGCAGTGCTAGAGGCCTCACTGAAGCTTTCTTT.